What follows describes a single T cell receptor (beta chain). Its antigen is currently unknown. Deep was the level at which the assay was run. Replicate PCRs from sorted subsets contained roughly 220 ng DNA, which is some 30,000 T cell genomes. Original processing methods: Filtering was not the same, since immunoSEQ gave junction-only sequences without quality scores. The table came from immunoSEQ multiplex PCR; TCRdb's copy has only in-frame clones and leaves some out. The V and J calls and clone size were taken over from that table, and D and trimming were inferred from the DNA. The sample holds 980,000 or so clones, approximately 80% seen once. The data stem from a study of shared clonotypes between healthy human individuals. General study points: Donor scarcity curtailed the genetic and exposure-history diversity represented herein.

This CDR3 is 15 amino acids long. V lost 2 bases, J lost 1 base, and 4 bases stayed unmatched. Germline-derived CDR1 and CDR2 are MNHNY and SVGAGI (reference sequence). The sequence was obtained from a man in his late teens or twenties in good health. Sequencing was carried out using memory CD4+ T cells sorted from blood. Subset of the sample: CD45RA-negative fraction. The rearrangement links TRBV6-6 to TRBJ1-1, with 7 nucleotides matching TRBD1. The CDR3 here is CASSYTGTANTEAFF. The CDR3 bases are TGTGCCAGCAGTTACACCGGGACAGCGAACACTGAAGCTTTCTTT.